Below are 30 T cell receptor beta chains sequenced from a single sample in a study of blood T cell repertoires in COVID-19. Profiling relied on immunoSEQ multiplex PCR, and the TCRdb table lists in-frame clones only, not all of them. The sample includes 97,000 or so clones, roughly 92% of them seen just once. Sequenced: peripheral blood. The receptor set was obtained from a woman in her forties or fifties with COVID-19, enrolled during active disease.

The CDR3 bases are TGCGCCAGCAGCTCCCCGGGACAGGTCTATGGCTACACCTTC. Protein sequence: CASSSPGQVYGYTF. The chain carries TRBV5-1 and TRBJ1-2, with 8 bases matching TRBD1. The germline V gene encodes CDR1 SGHRS and CDR2 YFSETQ. V was pared by 3 bases and J by 4 bases, with 5 bases of the junction left unmatched. CDR3 length: 14 residues.

The chain combines TRBV18 with TRBJ1-1; tentative D call: TRBD1 (6 bases). The CDR3 contains 14 residues. Trimming shortened V by 3 bases and J by 4 bases, and 12 bases separated the two germline ends. Germline CDR1 and CDR2: KGHSH and LQKENI. CDR3 sequence (DNA): TGTGCCAGCTCACCGGGACCCAGGGGCACTGAAGCTTTCTTT. This codes for CASSPGPRGTEAFF.

CDR3 sequence: CASSPGQGTRTTIYF. For the CDR3, the DNA is TGCGCCAGCAGCCCAGGACAGGGAACGCGCACCACCATATATTTT. The chain has TRBV5-1 and TRBJ1-3, with 8 nucleotides matching TRBD1. Germline assignment: CDR1 SGHRS and CDR2 YFSETQ. The J segment lost 9 bases and the V segment lost 4 bases, leaving 12 bases of the junction unmatched. CDR3 length: 15 residues. Combining the CDR3 with reference TRBV5-1 and TRBJ1-3 gives the whole variable domain KAGVTQTPRYLIKTRGQQVTLSCSPISGHRSVSWYQQTPGQGLQFLFEYFSETQRNKGNFPGRFSGRQFSNSRSEMNVSTLELGDSALYLCASSPGQGTRTTIYFGEGSWLTVV.

The rearrangement links TRBV19 to TRBJ1-5; TRBD1 matches 11 bases. V lost 5 bases to trimming and J lost 7 bases; unmatched junction nucleotides: 7. The CDR3 loop spans 15 amino acids. Per the germline V gene, CDR1 is LNHDA and CDR2 is SQIVND (reference sequence). The CDR3 sequence is CASSFPGQGGQPQHF. CDR3 coding DNA: TGTGCCAGTAGTTTCCCGGGACAGGGGGGCCAGCCCCAGCATTTT. The variable domain in full, completed from reference TRBV19 and TRBJ1-5, reads DGGITQSPKYLFRKEGQNVTLSCEQNLNHDAMYWYRQDPGQGLRLIYYSQIVNDFQKGDIAEGYSVSREKKESFPLTVTSAQKNPTAFYLCASSFPGQGGQPQHFGDGTRLSIL.

The chain has TRBV19 and TRBJ1-2; tentative D call: TRBD1 (5 bases). Germline CDR1 reads LNHDA; CDR2 reads SQIVND (reference sequence). CDR3 length: 14 amino acids. Trimming took off 7 bases at V and 4 bases at J, with 16 bases between the two ends. This chain's CDR3 is CASTGRLGSYGYTF. DNA of the CDR3: TGTGCCAGTACAGGGCGTTTAGGCAGCTATGGCTACACCTTC.

The genes are TRBV2 and TRBJ1-1; weak D call: TRBD1 (5 bases). Germline V gives CDR1 SNHLY, CDR2 FYNNEI. The CDR3 loop spans 12 amino acids. V lost 7 bases and J 2 bases, leaving 8 bases between the germline ends. For the CDR3, the DNA is TGTGCCAGCATCGGGGGTAACACTGAAGCTTTCTTT. This codes for CASIGGNTEAFF. Combining the CDR3 with reference TRBV2 and TRBJ1-1 gives the whole variable domain EPEVTQTPSHQVTQMGQEVILRCVPISNHLYFYWYRQILGQKVEFLVSFYNNEISEKSEIFDDQFSVERPDGSNFTLKIRSTKLEDSAMYFCASIGGNTEAFFGQGTRLTVV.

This chain links TRBV15 with TRBJ1-5, with D possibly matching TRBD1 (5 bases). Trimming removed 1 base from V and 0 bases from J, with 16 bases in between. The length of the CDR3 is 18 residues. Germline loops: CDR1 LNHNV, CDR2 YYDKDF (reference sequence). CDR3 coding DNA: TGTGCCACCAGCAGAGGCCAGGGTAGGGCTAATAGCAATCAGCCCCAGCATTTT. Translated: CATSRGQGRANSNQPQHF.

This sequence joins TRBV6-1 and TRBJ2-7; a possible D gene is TRBD2 (5 bases). The CDR3 length is 11 residues. In germline, CDR1 is MNHNS, CDR2 SASEGT. V was shortened by 2 bases and J by 7 bases, with 6 bases between the two germline ends. The CDR3 DNA follows: TGTGCCAGCAGTGAATCGGGGGAGCAGTACGTC. Its protein is CASSESGEQYV.

This chain connects TRBV28 to TRBJ1-2, with 9 nucleotides matching TRBD1. CDR1 and CDR2 from the germline V gene are MDHEN and SYDVKM. This CDR3 is 13 amino acids long. V shed 2 bases, J shed 8 bases, and the junction held 3 bases outside the gene matches. The CDR3 region is CASSLGDRGGYTF. The CDR3, as DNA: TGTGCCAGCAGTTTAGGTGACAGGGGGGGCTACACCTTC.

V is TRBV28 and J is TRBJ1-1; D is undetermined. With 5 bases removed from V and 0 bases from J, the gap between germline ends came to 7 bases. The V gene's germline CDR1 is MDHEN and CDR2 SYDVKM. CDR3 size: 13 residues. The CDR3 DNA sequence: TGTGCCAGCAGTGGTAGCATGAACACTGAAGCTTTCTTT. Amino acids: CASSGSMNTEAFF.

The V gene is TRBV30, the J gene TRBJ1-4; maybe TRBD1 (6 bases). The CDR3 loop spans 14 amino acids. Trimming pared 0 bases from V and 7 bases from J, leaving 12 bases between. Germline CDR1 reads GTSNPN; CDR2 reads SVGIG (reference sequence). CDR3: CAWSVQGLREKLFF. The CDR3 nucleotides read TGTGCCTGGAGTGTACAGGGTCTACGTGAAAAACTGTTTTTT.

The rearrangement joins TRBV5-1 to TRBJ2-6; D call uncertain. Trimming shortened V by 0 bases and J by 4 bases, and 11 bases separated the two germline ends. The CDR3 covers 16 residues. Per the germline V gene, CDR1 is SGHRS and CDR2 is YFSETQ. CDR3 coding DNA: TGCGCCAGCAGCTTGGTGTCACTAAAGGGGGCCAACGTCCTGACTTTC. It encodes CASSLVSLKGANVLTF.

The chain combines TRBV14 with TRBJ1-4; D remains ambiguous. This CDR3 spans 15 amino acids. Per germline, CDR1 SGHDN and CDR2 FVKESK. V lost 5 bases to trimming and J lost 4 bases, with 14 bases between them. DNA of the CDR3: TGTGCCAGCAGCTCCAGCGAGGGCCTTAATGAAAAACTGTTTTTT. It codes for CASSSSEGLNEKLFF.

This sequence joins TRBV7-8 and TRBJ1-3; tentatively, D is TRBD1 (6 bases). V was cut by 1 base and J by 0 bases, with 7 bases left in between. Germline V gene data show CDR1 as SGHVS and CDR2 as FQNEAQ. The CDR3 sequence is 15 residues long. CDR3 nucleotides: TGTGCCAGCAGCTTAGGGGGGCTCTCTGGAAACACCATATATTTT. It yields the protein CASSLGGLSGNTIYF. The whole variable domain, remainder taken from reference TRBV7-8 and TRBJ1-3, is GAGVSQSPRYKVAKRGQDVALRCDPISGHVSLFWYQQALGQGPEFLTYFQNEAQLDKSGLPSDRFFAERPEGSVSTLKIQRTQQEDSAVYLCASSLGGLSGNTIYFGEGSWLTVV.

This chain connects TRBV18 to TRBJ2-5, with 9 bases matching TRBD2. The CDR3 runs 14 residues. Per the germline V gene, CDR1 is KGHSH and CDR2 is LQKENI. J was trimmed by 4 bases and V by 3 bases; bases with no gene match: 3. CDR3 sequence reads: CASSPGTSRETQYF. CDR3 DNA sequence: TGTGCCAGCTCACCCGGGACTAGCCGAGAGACCCAGTACTTC.

This chain links TRBV12-3 or TRBV12-4 with TRBJ1-1; a weak D match, TRBD1 (5 bases). The CDR3 is 12 amino acids. Trimming stripped 8 bases from V and 3 bases from J, with 10 bases between. The CDR3 protein is CASSRGDTEAFF. The CDR3 bases are TGTGCCAGCTCCCGGGGGGACACTGAAGCTTTCTTT.

The chain has TRBV3-1 (or the pseudogene TRBV3-2) and TRBJ2-3; maybe TRBD1 (6 bases). Germline lookup yields CDR1 LGHDT and CDR2 YNNKEL (reference sequence). CDR3 length equals 15 residues. V lost 8 bases to trimming and J lost 4 bases, with 19 bases between them. The CDR3 reads CASSAGDIAPDTQYF. In nucleotides, the CDR3 is TGTGCCAGCTCCGCAGGGGACATAGCACCAGATACGCAGTATTTT.

A few counts support this clone. The rearrangement links TRBV6-5 to TRBJ1-5, with TRBD1 identical over 7 bases. The CDR3 covers 14 residues. The V and J ends lost 6 bases and 6 bases, in that order; junction bases with no gene match: 8. Germline V gene lookup returns CDR1 MNHEY and CDR2 SVGAGI. In DNA form, the CDR3 reads TGTGCCAGCAGCATAACAAGGGGGCCTCAGCCCCAGCATTTT. This encodes CASSITRGPQPQHF.

This clone was observed a handful of times. CDR3 sequence reads: CASSLSGLANEKLFF. In nucleotides, the CDR3 is TGTGCCAGCAGCTTATCAGGTCTCGCAAATGAAAAACTGTTTTTT. The genes are TRBV7-2 and TRBJ1-4, with D unresolved. The germline V and J ends were trimmed by 2 bases and 5 bases, with 12 bases remaining between them. This CDR3 is 15 amino acids long. Germline values: CDR1 SGHTA, CDR2 FQGNSA.

This clone has only one observation. The chain joins TRBV7-6 to TRBJ2-5; the match to TRBD2 covers 9 bases. After removal of 5 bases from V and 6 bases from J, the junction contained 13 bases not matched to a gene. The CDR3 has 16 residues. Germline V gene data show CDR1 as SGHVS and CDR2 as FNYEAQ. The CDR3 nucleotides are TGTGCCAGCAGCCCCCAGAATAGCGGGGGAGGAAAGACCCAGTACTTC. Its translation is CASSPQNSGGGKTQYF.

V is TRBV9 and J is TRBJ2-3; perhaps TRBD2 as D (7 bases). CDR1 SGDLS and CDR2 YYNGEE come from the germline V gene. Trimming took 3 bases from V and 1 from J, leaving 15 bases between them. The CDR3 contains 16 residues. As DNA, the CDR3 is TGTGCCAGCAGCGGTCAACAGGGAGGGGGCACAGATACGCAGTATTTT. This gives the protein CASSGQQGGGTDTQYF.

The chain uses TRBV19 and TRBJ2-7; a possible D gene is TRBD1 (6 bases). Per the germline V gene, CDR1 is LNHDA and CDR2 is SQIVND (reference sequence). CDR3 length equals 13 residues. Trimming stripped 1 base from V and 2 bases from J, with 6 bases between. The CDR3 nucleotides read TGTGCCAGTAGTATAGGGACAGCCTACGAGCAGTACTTC. As protein: CASSIGTAYEQYF.

This chain connects TRBV11-2 to TRBJ1-1; D is perhaps TRBD1 (6 bases). Germline values: CDR1 SGHAT, CDR2 FQNNGV. CDR3 length: 17 residues. Trimming took off 2 bases at V and 1 base at J, with 17 bases between the two ends. CDR3 bases: TGTGCCAGCAGCTTATGGGGGCGACTCCCCCCGAACACTGAAGCTTTCTTT. Its protein product is CASSLWGRLPPNTEAFF.

The chain uses TRBV7-2 and TRBJ1-6; weak D call: TRBD1 (6 bases). Germline lookup yields CDR1 SGHTA and CDR2 FQGNSA. There are 13 residues in the CDR3. The V gene lost 5 bases and the J gene lost 4 bases, with 6 bases spanning the gap. The CDR3 coding sequence is TGTGCCAGCAGCCAGGGGTATAATTCACCCCTCCACTTT. Translation gives CASSQGYNSPLHF.

The V and J genes are TRBV19 and TRBJ1-1, with a tentative D call TRBD1 (5 bases). Trimming removed 0 bases from V and 7 bases from J, with 9 bases in between. Germline CDR1 and CDR2: LNHDA and SQIVND (reference sequence). The CDR3 totals 13 residues. The CDR3 spells CASSIDGGGEAFF. DNA for the CDR3: TGTGCCAGTAGTATAGATGGGGGAGGTGAAGCTTTCTTT. Combining the CDR3 with reference TRBV19 and TRBJ1-1 gives the whole variable domain DGGITQSPKYLFRKEGQNVTLSCEQNLNHDAMYWYRQDPGQGLRLIYYSQIVNDFQKGDIAEGYSVSREKKESFPLTVTSAQKNPTAFYLCASSIDGGGEAFFGQGTRLTVV.

CDR3 DNA: TGTGCCAGCAGTCCTTGGACAGCTCACAATGAGCAGTTCTTC. Protein: CASSPWTAHNEQFF. The V and J genes are TRBV27 and TRBJ2-1; possibly TRBD1 for D (6 bases). Per the germline V gene, CDR1 is MNHEY and CDR2 is SMNVEV (reference sequence). Trimming left V 5 bases short and J 5 bases short, with 13 bases between. The CDR3 has 14 amino acids.

The chain couples TRBV5-1 to TRBJ1-2; D remains unclear. Trimming shortened V by 4 bases and J by 8 bases, and 18 bases separated the two germline ends. CDR1 and CDR2 (germline): SGHRS, YFSETQ. The CDR3 loop spans 14 amino acids. Written as DNA, the CDR3 is TGCGCCAGCAGCACTTCGGACTCTGGCGGAGGCTACACCTTC. Its protein is CASSTSDSGGGYTF.

The chain carries TRBV19 and TRBJ1-2; TRBD1 is a possible D gene (5 bases). The germline gives CDR1 LNHDA, CDR2 SQIVND (reference sequence). V was pared by 6 bases and J by 5 bases, with 16 bases between. The CDR3 extends over 14 amino acids. CDR3 sequence (DNA): TGTGCCAGTAGCATCTATGGCAGGGAATATGGCTACACCTTC. This sequence encodes CASSIYGREYGYTF.

This clone was seen a single time. V is TRBV5-1 and J is TRBJ2-3; TRBD1 might be the D (6 bases). This CDR3 region has 14 residues. Germline CDR1 and CDR2: SGHRS and YFSETQ. V gave up 2 bases and J gave up 6 bases, with 13 bases separating them. DNA of the CDR3: TGCGCCAGCAGCTTTAAGGGGGTAGGGGATACGCAGTATTTT. It specifies CASSFKGVGDTQYF.

V usage is TRBV5-1 and J usage is TRBJ1-2, with 10 bases that match TRBD1. Germline CDR1 and CDR2: SGHRS and YFSETQ. Trimming took 2 bases from V and 8 from J; bases not matched to a gene: 15. The CDR3 has 17 amino acids. CDR3 loop: CASSLRTGGLGTRGYTF. CDR3 nucleotide sequence: TGCGCCAGCAGCTTACGGACAGGGGGATTAGGTACGAGAGGCTACACCTTC. The entire variable domain, with the rest obtained from reference TRBV5-1 and TRBJ1-2, is as follows: KAGVTQTPRYLIKTRGQQVTLSCSPISGHRSVSWYQQTPGQGLQFLFEYFSETQRNKGNFPGRFSGRQFSNSRSEMNVSTLELGDSALYLCASSLRTGGLGTRGYTFGSGTRLTVV.